These T cell receptor beta chains were read from a single sample in a study of blood T cell repertoires in COVID-19. TCRdb's table, derived via immunoSEQ multiplex PCR, lists solely in-frame clones and lacks some. The sample shows approximately 53,000 clones, 80% to 90% of them seen only once. Sequencing was done on a sample of peripheral blood. The source of these receptors is a human donor in a cohort sampled during active COVID-19. The CDR3 runs from the conserved cysteine through the conserved F or W. A D gene is named only where the DNA matches it firmly. Not every row has a clone size; where given, it reads once, few, many or a size class.

17 | TRBJ2-6 | NA | NA | TRBV5-1 | CASSLNGAVSGANVLTF | TGCGCCAGCAGCTTAAATGGGGCTGTCTCTGGGGCCAACGTCCTGACTTTC
16 | TRBJ2-4 | NA | TRBD1 | TRBV7-2 | CASSSDRDYTINIQYF | TGTGCCAGCAGCTCCGACAGGGATTATACCATAAACATTCAGTACTTC
14 | TRBJ1-1 | NA | TRBD1 | TRBV19 | CASSITGGNTEAFF | TGTGCCAGTAGTATTACAGGGGGGAACACTGAAGCTTTCTTT
16 | TRBJ2-1 | few | TRBD2 | TRBV4-1 | CASSRPLAGEANEQFF | TGCGCCAGCAGCCGACCACTAGCGGGAGAAGCCAATGAGCAGTTCTTC
13 | TRBJ1-1 | NA | NA | TRBV5-1 | CASSWTANTEAFF | TGCGCCAGCAGCTGGACAGCGAACACTGAAGCTTTCTTT
12 | TRBJ2-3 | NA | NA | TRBV11-2 | CASNSVAATQYF | TGTGCCAGCAACTCGGTAGCCGCTACGCAGTATTTT
15 | TRBJ2-5 | NA | TRBD2 | TRBV4-3 | CASSRGGGPGETQYF | TGCGCCAGCAGCCGTGGCGGGGGTCCCGGGGAGACCCAGTACTTC
17 | TRBJ2-1 | NA | TRBD2 | TRBV7-6 | CASSLGPPSGVYNEQFF | TGTGCCAGCAGCTTAGGCCCCCCTAGCGGGGTCTACAATGAGCAGTTCTTC
13 | TRBJ2-1 | NA | NA | TRBV11-2 | CASSPAGRGEQFF | TGTGCCAGCAGCCCAGCAGGCCGGGGGGAGCAGTTCTTC
13 | TRBJ1-1 | NA | TRBD1 | TRBV7-2 | CASLGQVNTEAFF | TGTGCCAGCCTAGGACAGGTGAACACTGAAGCTTTCTTT
17 | TRBJ2-2 | NA | TRBD1 | TRBV15 | CATSSSPGQGNTGELFF | TGTGCCACCAGCAGCAGCCCGGGACAGGGGAACACCGGGGAGCTGTTTTTT
14 | TRBJ1-6 | once | NA | TRBV7-2 | CASSSRGREVPLHF | TGTGCCAGCAGCTCGCGGGGACGCGAGGTTCCCCTCCACTTT
16 | TRBJ2-7 | NA | TRBD2 | TRBV3-1/TRBV3-2 | CASSQDQQTSLYEQYF | TGTGCCAGCAGCCAAGATCAACAGACTAGCCTCTACGAGCAGTACTTC
14 | TRBJ2-7 | NA | TRBD2 | TRBV19 | CASSMTSGRYEQYF | TGTGCCAGTAGTATGACTAGCGGGAGGTACGAGCAGTACTTC
17 | TRBJ2-1 | NA | NA | TRBV7-4 | CASSPRADPSSYNEQFF | TGTGCCAGCAGCCCGAGAGCGGATCCGAGCTCCTACAATGAGCAGTTCTTC
12 | TRBJ1-5 | few | NA | TRBV2 | CASSTPGEPQHF | TGTGCCAGCAGCACTCCGGGGGAGCCCCAGCATTTT
14 | TRBJ2-7 | NA | NA | TRBV7-9 | CASSSQGPSYEQYF | TGTGCCAGCAGCTCACAGGGACCTTCCTACGAGCAGTACTTC
15 | TRBJ1-1 | NA | NA | TRBV19 | CASRFGGVMNTEAFF | TGTGCCAGCCGATTCGGGGGAGTCATGAACACTGAAGCTTTCTTT
14 | TRBJ1-1 | NA | TRBD1 | TRBV25-1 | CASRGTGRDTEAFF | TGTGCCAGCAGGGGGACAGGGAGAGATACTGAAGCTTTCTTT
15 | TRBJ1-1 | NA | NA | TRBV6-5 | CASRPIDRLNTEAFF | TGTGCCAGCAGACCAATCGACAGGCTTAACACTGAAGCTTTCTTT
15 | TRBJ2-7 | NA | NA | TRBV7-6 | CASSSRPDSVHEQYF | TGTGCCAGCAGCTCACGGCCGGACAGTGTCCACGAGCAGTACTTC
15 | TRBJ2-7 | NA | NA | TRBV18 | CASSPTLARMNEQYF | TGTGCCAGCTCACCTACTCTAGCGAGGATGAACGAGCAGTACTTC
15 | TRBJ2-5 | NA | NA | TRBV14 | CASSQSGWYQETQYF | TGTGCCAGCAGCCAATCGGGGTGGTACCAAGAGACCCAGTACTTC
15 | TRBJ1-2 | NA | TRBD1 | TRBV15 | CATSRGPGTGKGYTF | TGTGCCACCAGCAGAGGCCCCGGGACAGGGAAAGGCTACACCTTC
12 | TRBJ1-4 | NA | TRBD1 | TRBV7-9 | CASSDRDEKLFF | TGTGCCAGCAGCGACAGGGATGAAAAACTGTTTTTT
17 | TRBJ1-5 | NA | TRBD1 | TRBV6-4 | CASSVPGTDYSNQPQHF | TGTGCCAGCAGTGTCCCAGGGACAGATTATAGCAATCAGCCCCAGCATTTT
14 | TRBJ1-4 | NA | TRBD1 | TRBV28 | CASSLRGRVEKLFF | TGTGCCAGCAGTCTCAGGGGGCGCGTTGAAAAACTGTTTTTT